This TCR beta chain derives from a study of blood T cell repertoires in COVID-19. Study context: Samples taken during acute and convalescent COVID-19 were collected in the United States, Italy and Spain.

The protocol was immunoSEQ multiplex PCR, while the TCRdb copy is restricted to in-frame clones and leaves out a portion. This sample carries 100,000 to 120,000 clones, about 87% of them seen once, and the ten largest clones take 4.6%. This clone has a handful of counts. The V end lost 10 bases, the J end lost 0 bases, and 19 bases lay between the germline ends. Germline values: CDR1 ENHRY, CDR2 SYGVKD. The CDR3 runs 16 residues. V usage is TRBV10-3 and J usage is TRBJ1-3; no clear D gene. The material sequenced was peripheral blood. This TCR was recovered from a woman aged 45-60 years with acute or convalescent COVID-19. CDR3 in amino acids: CATRGGTWDSGNTIYF. DNA for the CDR3: TGTGCCACGAGAGGAGGAACCTGGGACTCTGGAAACACCATATATTTT.